These T cell receptor beta chains were read from a single sample in a study of T cells expressing NK-cell markers. TCRdb reprocessed the 5' RACE reads and reports one entry per CDR3 protein, with no DNA. This repertoire includes approximately 170,000 distinct CDR3 sequences. The sequenced material came from blood T cells: a sorted CD56 or NKG2C T cell subset, CD4+ or CD8+ T cells, or bulk PBMC T cells (not recorded which). The receptors originated from a man aged 18-75 years in good health. Each CDR3 is given with its conserved first and last residue.

v_gene	j_gene	CDR3aa
TRBV5-5	TRBJ1-3	CASRTTGVETGNTIYF
TRBV27	TRBJ2-1	CASSQGTEPHNEQFF
TRBV25-1	TRBJ2-7	CASSDPVGESTYEQYF
TRBV19	TRBJ2-6	CASSAFVEAGANVLTF
TRBV7-9	TRBJ1-1	CASSSESQGGPEAFF
TRBV27	TRBJ2-5	CASRPPDPGGETQYF
TRBV10-3	TRBJ1-1	CAIGQGVTEAFF
TRBV9	TRBJ2-1	CASSKQRDRGGHEQFF
TRBV5-4	TRBJ2-7	CASSPGLAQDEQYF
TRBV27	TRBJ1-5	CASSDRGYGPQHF
TRBV27	TRBJ2-7	CASSLLLPTEPYEQYF
TRBV10-2	TRBJ1-1	CASSESTETGGRIAFF
TRBV6-4	TRBJ2-7	CASSDFSGEQYF
TRBV5-4	TRBJ2-7	CASSLAVAGESYEQYF
TRBV2	TRBJ1-6	CASSDILDSPLHF
TRBV2	TRBJ2-7	CASRDRDYEQYF
TRBV9	TRBJ1-1	CASSVIRRGETEAFF
TRBV5-4	TRBJ2-7	CASRRTSGGHYEQYF
TRBV7-9	TRBJ1-4	CASSPGQGPEKLFF
TRBV7-9	TRBJ2-3	CASSSGLGTDTQYF
TRBV7-6	TRBJ2-1	CASSFSTGLSYNEQFF
TRBV19	TRBJ1-6	CASSRQGPNSPLHF
TRBV7-9	TRBJ2-2	CASSTRLENTGELFF
TRBV27	TRBJ2-3	CASSWAGLGTDTQYF
TRBV29-1	TRBJ2-7	CSALVGGSYEQYF